This T cell receptor (beta chain) was sequenced for a study of metastatic and nonmetastatic thyroid tumors. Overall study context: Repertoires from malignant and benign thyroid patients were compared across blood and tumor or nodule tissue.

Trimming removed 5 bases at V and 4 bases at J, with 9 bases between. Germline CDR1 reads LNHNV; CDR2 reads YYDKDF (reference sequence). This CDR3 contains 13 residues. TCRdb re-called clones via MiXCR from the PCR reads. The data show tens of thousands of clones, with less than 20% seen just once and roughly 30% held by the top ten. Until they underwent thyroid surgery, no patient had received any treatment. The sample holds many counts of this clone. The sequence was obtained from a female donor with papillary thyroid cancer or a benign thyroid nodule (not recorded which). Some clones in this sample may be carry-over from other donors' samples. This chain links TRBV15 with TRBJ1-5; D is possibly TRBD1 (5 bases). Sequences were obtained from blood. Here the CDR3 DNA reads TGTGCCACCAGCCGACAGACAAATCAGCCCCAGCATTTT. It yields the protein CATSRQTNQPQHF.